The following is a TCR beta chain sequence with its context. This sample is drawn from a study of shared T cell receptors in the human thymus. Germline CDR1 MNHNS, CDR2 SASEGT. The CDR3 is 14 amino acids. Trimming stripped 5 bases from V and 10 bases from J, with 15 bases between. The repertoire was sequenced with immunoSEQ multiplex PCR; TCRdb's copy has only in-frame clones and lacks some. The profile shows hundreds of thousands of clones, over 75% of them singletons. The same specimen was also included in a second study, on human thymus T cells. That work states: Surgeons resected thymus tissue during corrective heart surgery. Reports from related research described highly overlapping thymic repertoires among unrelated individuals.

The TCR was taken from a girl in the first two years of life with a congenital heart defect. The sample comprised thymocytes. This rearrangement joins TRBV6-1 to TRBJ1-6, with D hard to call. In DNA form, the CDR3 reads TGTGCCAGCAGTCCATCAGGTTCTGGCTCACCCCTCCACTTT. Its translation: CASSPSGSGSPLHF.